This T cell receptor (beta chain) was sequenced in a study of response to subunit inactivated influenza vaccine. Study-wide points: Few additional T cells are recruited per seasonal influenza vaccination, authors suggested.

Concerning this clonotype: Its antigen is not known.

TCRdb reprocessed the RT-PCR reads via MiXCR and lists one record per CDR3 protein. The sample contains 490,000 or so distinct CDR3 sequences, around 8% of which appear only once. The CDR3 runs 15 residues. Germline V CDR1 and CDR2: DFQATT, SNEGSKA (reference sequence). V gave up 2 bases and J gave up 7 bases; unmatched junction bases: 11. This material consisted of PBMCs from blood, taken less than 30 months after vaccination. The clonotype was recovered from a man aged 50 to 69 who received an inactivated influenza vaccine. The V and J genes are TRBV20-1 and TRBJ2-1; 7 bases fit TRBD2. The DNA of the CDR3 is TGCAGTGCTAGACCCTCGGCGGGAGTCGCGAATGAGCAGTTCTTC. Amino acid sequence: CSARPSAGVANEQFF.